This is a list of T cell receptor beta chains from one sample in a study of graft-versus-host responses after intestinal transplantation. Only in-frame clones appear in the TCRdb table, and some are missing; sequencing was by immunoSEQ multiplex PCR. The table lists 13,000 to 15,000 clones, roughly 82% of them singletons, with under 5% in the top ten. The source was ileum tissue, collected roughly 28 days after intestinal transplant. The source of these receptors is a human patient who received an intestinal transplant, so some T cells may come from the graft donor. CDR3s include the opening cysteine and the closing phenylalanine or tryptophan. A D gene is named only where the DNA matches it firmly. Expanded clones are given a class, and other clones once, few, many or no size at all.

clone size	CDR3 length	V gene	D gene	J gene	CDR3 DNA	CDR3 protein
-	16	TRBV5-1	TRBD1	TRBJ2-2	TGCGCCAGCAGCTTGGGTGGGACAGCGAACACCGGGGAGCTGTTTTTT	CASSLGGTANTGELFF
-	11	TRBV6-5	TRBD1	TRBJ2-1	TGTGCCACCACAGGGGGGTATGAGCAGTTCTTC	CATTGGYEQFF
-	14	TRBV6-6	TRBD1	TRBJ1-1	TGTGCCAACAAACAGGGGCCGGGATCGACTGAAGCTTTCTTT	CANKQGPGSTEAFF
-	14	TRBV7-2	TRBD2	TRBJ2-1	TGTGCCAGCAGTCCCCGGGACTACTACAATGAGCAGTTCTTC	CASSPRDYYNEQFF
few	14	TRBV10-3	TRBD1	TRBJ2-1	TGTGCCATCAGTGATAGGGGACAGATCAATGAGCAGTTCTTC	CAISDRGQINEQFF
-	14	TRBV14	-	TRBJ2-2	TGTGCCAGCAGCCAAGTTCCTCGTCCCGGGGAGCTGTTTTTT	CASSQVPRPGELFF
-	13	TRBV6-5	TRBD1	TRBJ1-1	TGTGCCAGCAGCAAAACTTTGGGACAGGGAGCTTTCTTT	CASSKTLGQGAFF
-	15	TRBV11-2	-	TRBJ2-3	TGTGCCAGCAGCCAGGAGGGGGGGAGCACAGATACGCAGTATTTT	CASSQEGGSTDTQYF
-	14	TRBV19	-	TRBJ2-1	TGTGCCAGTAGTGGGTGGCAGGGGTCGGATGAGCAGTTCTTC	CASSGWQGSDEQFF
-	17	TRBV4-1	-	TRBJ1-5	TGCGCCAGCAGCCAAGTGAACTCAGGGAAGGCTTATCAGCCCCAGCATTTT	CASSQVNSGKAYQPQHF
-	16	TRBV7-2	TRBD1	TRBJ2-1	TGTGCCAGCAGCCGTTCCTCAGGGGGCGCGATGAGGGAGCAGTTCTTC	CASSRSSGGAMREQFF
-	16	TRBV7-2	TRBD1	TRBJ1-6	TGTGCCAGCAGCTTGCGGGACAGCTCCTATAATTCACCCCTCCACTTT	CASSLRDSSYNSPLHF
-	15	TRBV9	-	TRBJ2-3	TGTGCCAGCAGCGTATTATTAGTTAGCACAGATACGCAGTATTTT	CASSVLLVSTDTQYF
-	16	TRBV4-3	-	TRBJ1-6	TGCGCCAGCAGCCAGCGACAGCTTTCGGGTGATTCACCCCTCCACTTT	CASSQRQLSGDSPLHF
-	16	TRBV18	-	TRBJ1-6	TGTGCCAGCTCACCAATGGGGGCCCTTAATAATTCACCCCTCCACTTT	CASSPMGALNNSPLHF
-	14	TRBV7-9	TRBD1	TRBJ1-4	TGTGCCAGCAGCCTACAGGGGGCGAGCGAAAAACTGTTTTTT	CASSLQGASEKLFF